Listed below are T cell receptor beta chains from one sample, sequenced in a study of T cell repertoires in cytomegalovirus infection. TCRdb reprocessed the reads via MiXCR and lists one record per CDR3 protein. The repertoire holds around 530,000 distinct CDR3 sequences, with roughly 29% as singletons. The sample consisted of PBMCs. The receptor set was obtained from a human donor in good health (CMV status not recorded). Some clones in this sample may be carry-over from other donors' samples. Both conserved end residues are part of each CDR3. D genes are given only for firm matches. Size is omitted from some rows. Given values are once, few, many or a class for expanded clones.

CDR3aa: CASSPGTSGRRTDTQYF
CDR3nt: TGTGCCAGCAGCCCCGGGACTAGCGGGAGGAGGACAGATACGCAGTATTTT
d_gene: TRBD2
abundance: .
j_gene: TRBJ2-3
v_gene: TRBV5-4

CDR3aa: CASSWTGGWRRSGYTF
CDR3nt: TGTGCCAGCAGTTGGACAGGGGGCTGGAGGAGATCAGGCTACACCTTC
d_gene: TRBD1
abundance: .
j_gene: TRBJ1-2
v_gene: TRBV27

CDR3aa: CASSLAVLGANEKLFF
CDR3nt: TGTGCCAGCAGCTTAGCCGTCCTTGGGGCTAATGAAAAACTGTTTTTT
d_gene: .
abundance: .
j_gene: TRBJ1-4
v_gene: TRBV11-2

CDR3aa: CASSRERDQPQHF
CDR3nt: TGTGCCAGCAGCAGAGAAAGGGATCAGCCCCAGCATTTT
d_gene: .
abundance: .
j_gene: TRBJ1-5
v_gene: TRBV7-3

CDR3aa: CASSQERETSGYNEQFF
CDR3nt: TGCGCCAGCAGCCAAGAAAGAGAGACTAGCGGATACAATGAGCAGTTCTTC
d_gene: TRBD2
abundance: few
j_gene: TRBJ2-1
v_gene: TRBV4-1

CDR3aa: CASSRSYRRERGDTQYF
CDR3nt: TGCGCCAGCAGCAGGTCGTATCGGCGGGAGCGGGGAGATACGCAGTATTTT
d_gene: TRBD2
abundance: .
j_gene: TRBJ2-3
v_gene: TRBV4-3

CDR3aa: CASSPMGESYEQYF
CDR3nt: TGTGCCAGCAGCCCTATGGGGGAGTCCTACGAGCAGTACTTC
d_gene: .
abundance: many
j_gene: TRBJ2-7
v_gene: TRBV7-2

CDR3aa: CASSLRRTDEAFF
CDR3nt: TGTGCCAGCAGCTTAAGGCGGACAGATGAAGCTTTCTTT
d_gene: .
abundance: many
j_gene: TRBJ1-1
v_gene: TRBV7-2

CDR3aa: CASSRPSGGEQYF
CDR3nt: TGTGCCAGCAGTCGTCCTAGCGGGGGCGAGCAGTACTTC
d_gene: TRBD2
abundance: few
j_gene: TRBJ2-7
v_gene: TRBV12-3/TRBV12-4

CDR3aa: CASSPWDRPPGNTIYF
CDR3nt: TGTGCCAGCAGCCCGTGGGACCGGCCTCCTGGAAACACCATATATTTT
d_gene: .
abundance: .
j_gene: TRBJ1-3
v_gene: TRBV6-5

CDR3aa: CASSYTGRQGEADTQYF
CDR3nt: TGTGCCAGCAGTTACACCGGTCGACAGGGGGAGGCAGATACGCAGTATTTT
d_gene: TRBD1
abundance: many
j_gene: TRBJ2-3
v_gene: TRBV6-9

CDR3aa: CASSLETGERSNQPQHF
CDR3nt: TGTGCCAGCAGCTTAGAGACAGGGGAAAGGAGCAATCAGCCCCAGCATTTT
d_gene: TRBD1
abundance: few
j_gene: TRBJ1-5
v_gene: TRBV7-9

CDR3aa: CASSLVRGGHEQYF
CDR3nt: TGTGCCAGCAGCTTAGTTCGAGGAGGGCACGAGCAGTACTTC
d_gene: .
abundance: many
j_gene: TRBJ2-7
v_gene: TRBV7-8

CDR3aa: CASSESYGYTF
CDR3nt: TGTGCCAGCAGTGAAAGCTATGGCTACACCTTC
d_gene: .
abundance: many
j_gene: TRBJ1-2
v_gene: TRBV28

CDR3aa: CASTLEEVGDYGYTF
CDR3nt: TGTGCCAGCACCCTAGAGGAGGTGGGGGACTATGGCTACACCTTC
d_gene: .
abundance: few
j_gene: TRBJ1-2
v_gene: TRBV7-8

CDR3aa: CASSLGGRALDTQYF
CDR3nt: TGTGCCAGCAGCTTAGGCGGGAGGGCCTTAGATACGCAGTATTTT
d_gene: TRBD2
abundance: many
j_gene: TRBJ2-3
v_gene: TRBV7-2

CDR3aa: CASSQPWRENEQFF
CDR3nt: TGTGCCAGCAGCCAGCCCTGGCGGGAAAATGAGCAGTTCTTC
d_gene: .
abundance: .
j_gene: TRBJ2-1
v_gene: TRBV3-1

CDR3aa: CASSFRTGYTEAFF
CDR3nt: TGTGCCAGCAGTTTTAGGACAGGGTACACTGAAGCTTTCTTT
d_gene: TRBD1
abundance: few
j_gene: TRBJ1-1
v_gene: TRBV12-3/TRBV12-4

CDR3aa: CASSPTVNTEAFF
CDR3nt: TGTGCCAGCAGCCCGACAGTGAACACTGAAGCTTTCTTT
d_gene: .
abundance: many
j_gene: TRBJ1-1
v_gene: TRBV7-6

CDR3aa: CASSPSGGGSGANVLTF
CDR3nt: TGTGCCAGCAGCCCCTCGGGAGGGGGGTCTGGGGCCAACGTCCTGACTTTC
d_gene: TRBD2
abundance: few
j_gene: TRBJ2-6
v_gene: TRBV7-8

CDR3aa: CASSLWQGDGNQPQHF
CDR3nt: TGTGCCAGCAGTTTATGGCAGGGAGATGGCAATCAGCCCCAGCATTTT
d_gene: .
abundance: .
j_gene: TRBJ1-5
v_gene: TRBV28

CDR3aa: CASSINRGKGTQYF
CDR3nt: TGTGCCAGTAGTATAAACAGGGGAAAAGGGACCCAGTACTTC
d_gene: TRBD1
abundance: few
j_gene: TRBJ2-5
v_gene: TRBV19

CDR3aa: CASSKGTTNEQFF
CDR3nt: TGTGCCAGCAGTAAGGGGACTACCAATGAGCAGTTCTTC
d_gene: TRBD2
abundance: .
j_gene: TRBJ2-1
v_gene: TRBV12-3/TRBV12-4

CDR3aa: CASSSYPPLRANTGELFF
CDR3nt: TGTGCCAGCAGTTCTTATCCCCCCTTGCGTGCGAACACCGGGGAGCTGTTTTTT
d_gene: .
abundance: .
j_gene: TRBJ2-2
v_gene: TRBV27

CDR3aa: CASSFELGYTDTQYF
CDR3nt: TGTGCCAGCAGCTTCGAATTGGGTTACACAGATACGCAGTATTTT
d_gene: .
abundance: many
j_gene: TRBJ2-3
v_gene: TRBV7-2

CDR3aa: CAISGQGLFGGQFF
CDR3nt: TGTGCCATCAGTGGACAGGGTCTGTTTGGGGGGCAGTTCTTC
d_gene: TRBD1
abundance: .
j_gene: TRBJ2-1
v_gene: TRBV10-3

CDR3aa: CASSFLFGGTGQRETQYF
CDR3nt: TGTGCCAGCAGTTTCCTGTTTGGCGGGACTGGACAGCGAGAGACCCAGTACTTC
d_gene: .
abundance: few
j_gene: TRBJ2-5
v_gene: TRBV6-2/TRBV6-3

CDR3aa: CSAAAQVAGYNEQFF
CDR3nt: TGCAGTGCCGCAGCCCAAGTAGCGGGGTACAATGAGCAGTTCTTC
d_gene: TRBD2
abundance: .
j_gene: TRBJ2-1
v_gene: TRBV20-1

CDR3aa: CASSFESGRVPWGQFF
CDR3nt: TGTGCCAGCAGTTTCGAAAGCGGGAGGGTTCCCTGGGGGCAGTTCTTC
d_gene: TRBD2
abundance: few
j_gene: TRBJ2-1
v_gene: TRBV7-6

CDR3aa: CAWAAGGPYNEQFF
CDR3nt: TGTGCCTGGGCGGCGGGAGGCCCCTACAATGAGCAGTTCTTC
d_gene: TRBD2
abundance: .
j_gene: TRBJ2-1
v_gene: TRBV2

CDR3aa: CASSQTWVEDNSPLHF
CDR3nt: TGTGCCAGCAGCCAGACGTGGGTTGAAGATAATTCACCCCTCCACTTT
d_gene: .
abundance: many
j_gene: TRBJ1-6
v_gene: TRBV7-8

CDR3aa: CASSLGGAVGTEAFF
CDR3nt: TGTGCCAGCAGTTTAGGGGGGGCTGTGGGCACTGAAGCTTTCTTT
d_gene: .
abundance: .
j_gene: TRBJ1-1
v_gene: TRBV12-3/TRBV12-4